Listed below are T cell receptor beta chains from one sample, sequenced in a study of vaccination effects on CD4 cells after COVID-19. Assay used: immunoSEQ multiplex PCR; TCRdb lists only in-frame clones, some missing. Here the sample spans under 45,000 clones, around 77% being singletons. These receptors have no identified antigens. Here the sequenced sample was CD4+ T cells from PBMCs cultured with HCoV-NL63 spike peptides, taken before COVID-19 vaccination. These receptors all stem from a human donor who received a COVID-19 vaccine. CDR3s include the opening cysteine and the closing phenylalanine or tryptophan. The D gene is left open where the match is weak. Only some rows state a clone size, as once, few, many or a class for expanded clones.

clone_size,v_call,d_call,j_call,cdr3_aa,cdr3_nt
once,TRBV24-1,TRBD1,TRBJ2-2,CATSDSRTGDGSGELFF,TGTGCCACCAGTGATAGTAGGACAGGGGATGGTAGCGGGGAGCTGTTTTTT
NA,TRBV28,NA,TRBJ2-5,CASSFGQAETQYF,TGTGCCAGCAGTTTTGGCCAGGCGGAGACCCAGTACTTC
NA,TRBV2,NA,TRBJ1-2,CASNAGRLEYGYTF,TGTGCCAGCAATGCAGGCCGACTTGAGTATGGCTACACCTTC
NA,TRBV19,NA,TRBJ2-2,CASTPTRWTTNTGELFF,TGTGCCAGTACCCCCACCCGTTGGACAACGAACACCGGGGAGCTGTTTTTT
NA,TRBV30,NA,TRBJ1-4,CAWRGLANEKLFF,TGTGCCTGGAGGGGGTTGGCTAATGAAAAACTGTTTTTT
NA,TRBV6-4,NA,TRBJ2-3,CASRRQGGTGTDTQYF,TGTGCCAGCAGAAGACAGGGAGGGACGGGCACAGATACGCAGTATTTT
NA,TRBV5-4,NA,TRBJ1-1,CASSSGRDTEAFF,TGTGCCAGCAGCTCGGGAAGGGACACTGAAGCTTTCTTT
few,TRBV7-3,NA,TRBJ2-1,CASSPELSYNEQFF,TGTGCCAGCAGCCCAGAATTATCCTACAATGAGCAGTTCTTC
few,TRBV28,NA,TRBJ1-4,CASSPLFRQEKLFF,TGTGCCAGCAGCCCCCTTTTTAGGCAGGAAAAACTGTTTTTT
NA,TRBV18,TRBD1,TRBJ2-5,CASSPLSSPGRGHRETQYF,TGTGCCAGCTCACCACTCTCCAGCCCCGGCAGGGGGCATAGAGAGACCCAGTACTTC
NA,TRBV5-1,NA,TRBJ1-5,CASSLTQDQPQHF,TGCGCCAGCAGCTTAACGCAGGATCAGCCCCAGCATTTT
NA,TRBV11-2,NA,TRBJ1-2,CASSLSAGDGYTF,TGTGCCAGCAGCTTAAGCGCAGGGGATGGCTACACCTTC
NA,TRBV14,TRBD1,TRBJ2-4,CASSRNRGNIQYF,TGTGCCAGCAGTCGAAACAGGGGAAACATTCAGTACTTC
NA,TRBV2,NA,TRBJ1-2,CASSDTPNYGYTF,TGTGCCAGCAGTGATACCCCTAACTATGGCTACACCTTC
NA,TRBV4-1,NA,TRBJ1-3,CASSRFDRSSGNTIYF,TGCGCCAGCAGCCGGTTTGACAGAAGCTCTGGAAACACCATATATTTT
NA,TRBV6-5,NA,TRBJ1-4,CASHLRGTTNEKLFF,TGTGCCAGTCACCTCCGGGGAACGACTAATGAAAAACTGTTTTTT
few,TRBV29-1,NA,TRBJ1-1,CSVVTRLEPEAFF,TGCAGCGTTGTAACACGTCTAGAACCTGAAGCTTTCTTT
NA,TRBV3-1/TRBV3-2,TRBD1,TRBJ2-1,CASSVRDRGHEQFF,TGTGCCAGCAGCGTCCGGGACAGGGGACATGAGCAGTTCTTC
NA,TRBV7-3,NA,TRBJ1-2,CASSSEWGYTF,TGTGCCAGCAGCTCAGAGTGGGGCTACACCTTC
once,TRBV20-1,TRBD1,TRBJ1-5,CSASGGGQGARQPQHF,TGCAGTGCTAGTGGTGGGGGACAGGGGGCTAGGCAGCCCCAGCATTTT
NA,TRBV2,NA,TRBJ1-5,CASSGTVRNQPQHF,TGTGCCAGCAGTGGGACTGTACGCAATCAGCCCCAGCATTTT
NA,TRBV19,TRBD1,TRBJ1-5,CASSIGTGSQPQHF,TGTGCCAGTAGTATTGGGACAGGGAGTCAGCCCCAGCATTTT
NA,TRBV14,TRBD1,TRBJ2-2,CASSQGQGVPRTGELFF,TGTGCCAGCAGCCAAGGACAGGGGGTCCCTCGCACCGGGGAGCTGTTTTTT
NA,TRBV19,TRBD1,TRBJ2-2,CASSGQGAPGELFF,TGTGCCAGTAGTGGACAGGGGGCCCCCGGGGAGCTGTTTTTT
NA,TRBV6-1,NA,TRBJ2-5,CASRAGRETQYF,TGTGCCAGCAGGGCAGGGCGGGAGACCCAGTACTTC
NA,TRBV13,NA,TRBJ1-5,CASSLGPGGINQPQHF,TGTGCCAGCAGCCTAGGCCCCGGGGGGATCAATCAGCCCCAGCATTTT
NA,TRBV2,NA,TRBJ2-2,CASSPRRGPRGGTGELFF,TGTGCCAGCAGTCCACGACGGGGGCCCCGCGGCGGCACCGGGGAGCTGTTTTTT
NA,TRBV6-5,NA,TRBJ1-3,CASSYSRGGAGNTIYF,TGTGCCAGCAGTTACTCGCGCGGAGGAGCTGGAAACACCATATATTTT
NA,TRBV19,NA,TRBJ1-6,CASSMPGRSNSPLHF,TGTGCCAGTAGTATGCCCGGGCGCTCTAATTCACCCCTCCACTTT
NA,TRBV4-3,NA,TRBJ2-1,CASSQDLRELPNEQFF,TGCGCCAGCAGCCAAGATCTGAGGGAGTTGCCCAATGAGCAGTTCTTC
once,TRBV6-5,NA,TRBJ2-1,CASRQLNEQFF,TGTGCCAGCCGACAGTTAAATGAGCAGTTCTTC
NA,TRBV6-6,NA,TRBJ1-1,CASSPTGRRTEAFF,TGTGCCAGCAGTCCTACAGGGCGGAGGACTGAAGCTTTCTTT
NA,TRBV2,NA,TRBJ1-5,CASSEGNQPQHF,TGTGCCAGCAGTGAGGGGAATCAGCCCCAGCATTTT
NA,TRBV5-1,NA,TRBJ2-2,CASSSTPNGPLITGELFF,TGCGCCAGCAGCTCGACCCCGAACGGACCCCTCATCACCGGGGAGCTGTTTTTT
NA,TRBV5-1,TRBD1,TRBJ2-3,CASSIGTGGPDTQYF,TGCGCCAGCAGCATAGGGACAGGGGGTCCAGATACGCAGTATTTT
NA,TRBV24-1,TRBD1,TRBJ2-3,CATSDFEGQGKDTQYF,TGTGCCACCAGTGATTTCGAGGGACAGGGGAAAGATACGCAGTATTTT
NA,TRBV6-5,TRBD1,TRBJ2-2,CASSRRQGAGGELFF,TGTGCCAGCAGTCGTAGACAGGGGGCGGGCGGGGAGCTGTTTTTT
NA,TRBV7-2,NA,TRBJ1-5,CASSLDGPAGPQHF,TGTGCCAGCAGCTTAGACGGGCCTGCGGGGCCCCAGCATTTT
once,TRBV7-2,NA,TRBJ1-2,CATEVNYGYTF,TGTGCCACCGAGGTAAACTATGGCTACACCTTC
NA,TRBV28,TRBD1,TRBJ1-2,CASSSPGQINYGYTF,TGTGCCAGCAGTTCTCCGGGACAGATCAACTATGGCTACACCTTC